What follows are 11 T cell receptor beta chains derived from one specimen sequenced in a study of T-cell memory formation after mild COVID-19. TCRdb independently ran MiXCR on the 5' RACE reads; one entry per CDR3 protein. In the table there are around 410,000 distinct CDR3 sequences, 20% to 25% of which are singletons. Material for sequencing was PBMCs or a T cell subset sorted from them (not recorded which). Source of these receptors: an adult woman who had mild COVID-19 (a few samples of this study predate the infection). Cell type and time point are not known.

This chain connects TRBV30 to TRBJ1-2; 9 positions agree with TRBD1. Unmatched junction bases numbered 8, after V lost 3 bases and J lost 6 bases. The germline CDR1 and CDR2 sequences are GTSNPN and SVGIG (reference sequence). The CDR3 has 14 amino acids. The CDR3 sequence is CAWRSARDRDGYTF. The CDR3 nucleotides are TGTGCCTGGAGATCTGCCCGGGACAGGGATGGCTACACCTTC.

The rearrangement joins TRBV6-2 or TRBV6-3 to TRBJ1-2; no definite D call. CDR1 and CDR2 (germline): MNHEY, SVGEGT. CDR3 length: 12 amino acids. With 6 bases removed from V and 6 bases from J, the gap between germline ends came to 11 bases. CDR3 in DNA: TGTGCCAGCAGACCTCCCGGCGATGGCTACACCTTC. Protein product: CASRPPGDGYTF.

This clonotype was counted only a few times. The V gene is TRBV7-8, the J gene TRBJ2-5; 7 positions match TRBD2. The germline V gene encodes CDR1 SGHVS and CDR2 FQNEAQ. The J segment lost 5 bases and the V segment lost 6 bases, leaving 9 bases of the junction unmatched. CDR3 length: 14 residues. CDR3 nucleotides: TGTGCCAGCAGTTTTGGGGGGGACCGGGAGACCCAGTACTTC. The encoded protein is CASSFGGDRETQYF.

This sequence joins TRBV6-4 and TRBJ2-1; D may be TRBD1 (5 bases). The germline V gene encodes CDR1 MRHNA and CDR2 SNTAGT. V was shortened by 8 bases and J by 10 bases, with 21 bases between the two germline ends. The CDR3 loop spans 14 amino acids. This CDR3 is CASGHTYLSGEQFF. The CDR3 DNA follows: TGTGCCAGCGGACACACGTACTTATCAGGCGAGCAGTTCTTC.

This clonotype occurred a few times. This sequence joins TRBV27 and TRBJ1-6; no clear D. Germline CDR1 reads MNHEY; CDR2 reads SMNVEV (reference sequence). There are 17 residues in the CDR3. Deletions cut 0 bases from V and 10 bases from J, with 19 bases between. CDR3 protein: CASSLSMSALVDSPLHF. CDR3 nucleotide sequence: TGTGCCAGCAGTTTATCGATGTCTGCCCTCGTAGACTCACCCCTCCACTTT.

This rearrangement joins TRBV30 to TRBJ1-2, with 10 bases identical to TRBD1. The trim removed 5 bases at V and 5 bases at J, leaving 8 bases unmatched. CDR3 length: 14 residues. CDR1 is GTSNPN and CDR2 is SVGIG in the germline V gene (reference sequence). The CDR3 spells CAWERTGGVYGYTF. CDR3 DNA sequence: TGTGCCTGGGAGAGGACAGGGGGAGTTTATGGCTACACCTTC. Supplemented by reference TRBV30 and TRBJ1-2, the full variable domain reads SQTIHQWPATLVQPVGSPLSLECTVEGTSNPNLYWYRQAAGRGLQLLFYSVGIGQISSEVPQNLSASRPQDRQFILSSKKLLLSDSGFYLCAWERTGGVYGYTFGSGTRLTVV.

At least ten counts were recorded for this clonotype. The chain uses TRBV9 and TRBJ1-2; maybe TRBD1 (5 bases). V was trimmed by 0 bases and J by 2 bases, leaving 5 bases between them. The germline CDR1 and CDR2 sequences are SGDLS and YYNGEE. CDR3 length: 13 residues. DNA of the CDR3: TGTGCCAGCAGCGTAGGGACAAACTATGGCTACACCTTC. It yields the protein CASSVGTNYGYTF.

This rearrangement joins TRBV11-3 to TRBJ2-2, with D perhaps matching TRBD2 (5 bases). CDR1 is SGHNT and CDR2 is YENEEA in the germline V gene. The germline V and J ends were trimmed by 5 bases and 1 base, with 17 bases remaining between them. This CDR3 is 17 amino acids long. This CDR3 reads CASSAGLGNQNTGELFF. CDR3 bases: TGTGCCAGCAGCGCGGGCCTGGGGAATCAGAACACCGGGGAGCTGTTTTTT.

This rearrangement joins TRBV2 to TRBJ1-4; D is unresolved. The CDR3 runs 12 residues. V was pared by 5 bases and J by 11 bases, with 12 bases between. Per germline, CDR1 SNHLY and CDR2 FYNNEI. The CDR3 coding sequence is TGTGCCAGCAGTAGTAAGGCAGTTAAACTGTTTTTT. As protein: CASSSKAVKLFF.

This clonotype was picked up one time. The rearrangement links TRBV30 to TRBJ2-3; D tentatively reads TRBD1 or TRBD2 (5 bases each). The CDR3 is made up of 14 amino acids. V was shortened by 0 bases and J by 4 bases, with 11 bases between the two germline ends. Germline CDR1 is GTSNPN and CDR2 is SVGIG (reference sequence). The CDR3 region is CAWSVAVGPDTQYF. The CDR3 DNA reads as TGTGCCTGGAGTGTAGCTGTGGGACCAGATACGCAGTATTTT. The variable domain in full, completed from reference TRBV30 and TRBJ2-3, reads SQTIHQWPATLVQPVGSPLSLECTVEGTSNPNLYWYRQAAGRGLQLLFYSVGIGQISSEVPQNLSASRPQDRQFILSSKKLLLSDSGFYLCAWSVAVGPDTQYFGPGTRLTVL.

This chain uses TRBV5-1 with TRBJ2-1; possible D gene TRBD1, 6 bases. This CDR3 is built from 16 residues. The germline gives CDR1 SGHRS, CDR2 YFSETQ. The V and J ends lost 4 bases and 3 bases respectively, with 17 bases between them. The CDR3 DNA reads as TGCGCCAGCAGCCCCGCCGGGACACCAGACTACAATGAGCAGTTCTTC. It specifies CASSPAGTPDYNEQFF.